The sample holds a few counts of the clone carrying this T cell receptor (beta chain). Its antigen is not known. The data were obtained in a study of T-cell memory formation after mild COVID-19. Whole-study context: Clusters of TCRs were largely donor specific.

cDNA libraries for TCR alpha and TCR beta, carrying sample barcodes and UMIs, came from 5'RACE with constant-segment primers. TCRdb passed the 5' RACE reads through MiXCR, listing each CDR3 protein once. Here the sample spans a few hundred thousand distinct CDR3 sequences, 20% to 25% being singletons. Study-wide findings and caveats: CM and EM subsets held most contracting CD4+ clones; EMRA held CD8+ ones.

Looked up from germline, CDR1 is SQVTM and CDR2 is ANQGSEA. Trimming removed 4 bases at V and 2 bases at J, with 12 bases between. CDR3 size: 13 residues. This clonotype was sampled from an adult woman who had mild COVID-19 (a few samples of this study predate the infection). Cell type and time point are not known. The source material was PBMCs or a T cell subset sorted from them (not recorded which). This sequence joins TRBV29-1 and TRBJ2-7, with D possibly TRBD1 on 5 matching bases. CDR3 amino acids: CSVGPGNTYEQYF. CDR3 DNA sequence: TGCAGCGTTGGTCCAGGGAATACCTACGAGCAGTACTTC.